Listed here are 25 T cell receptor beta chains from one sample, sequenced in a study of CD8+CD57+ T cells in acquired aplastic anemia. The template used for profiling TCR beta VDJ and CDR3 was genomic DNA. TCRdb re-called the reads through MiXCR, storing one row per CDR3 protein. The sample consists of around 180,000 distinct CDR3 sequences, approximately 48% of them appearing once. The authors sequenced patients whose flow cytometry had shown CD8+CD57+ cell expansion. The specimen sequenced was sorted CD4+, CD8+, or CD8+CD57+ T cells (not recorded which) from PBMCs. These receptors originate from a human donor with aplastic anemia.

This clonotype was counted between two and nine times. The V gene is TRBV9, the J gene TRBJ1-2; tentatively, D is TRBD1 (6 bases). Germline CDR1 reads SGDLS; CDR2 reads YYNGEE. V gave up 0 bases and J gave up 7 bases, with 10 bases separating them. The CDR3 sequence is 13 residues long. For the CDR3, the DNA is TGTGCCAGCAGCGTAGAGACAGGCTTTGGCTACACCTTC. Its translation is CASSVETGFGYTF.

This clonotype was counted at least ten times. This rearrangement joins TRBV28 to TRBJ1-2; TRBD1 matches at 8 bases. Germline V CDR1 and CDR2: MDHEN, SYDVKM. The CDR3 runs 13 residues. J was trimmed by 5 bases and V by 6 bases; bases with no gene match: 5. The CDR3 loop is CASRAGGAYGYTF. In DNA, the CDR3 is TGTGCCAGCAGAGCAGGGGGCGCGTATGGCTACACCTTC.

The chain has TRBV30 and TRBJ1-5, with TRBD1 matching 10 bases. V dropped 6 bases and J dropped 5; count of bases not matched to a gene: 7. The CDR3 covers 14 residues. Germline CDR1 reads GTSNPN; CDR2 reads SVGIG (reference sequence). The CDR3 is CACRGQGGDQPQHF. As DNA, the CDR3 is TGTGCCTGTCGCGGACAGGGGGGAGATCAGCCCCAGCATTTT.

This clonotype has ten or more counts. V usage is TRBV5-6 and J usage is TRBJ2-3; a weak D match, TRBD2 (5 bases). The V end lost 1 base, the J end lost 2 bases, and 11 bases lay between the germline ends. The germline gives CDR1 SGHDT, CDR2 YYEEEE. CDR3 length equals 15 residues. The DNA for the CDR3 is TGTGCCAGCAGCTTGCTTGGGCTAGCCACAGATACGCAGTATTTT. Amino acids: CASSLLGLATDTQYF.

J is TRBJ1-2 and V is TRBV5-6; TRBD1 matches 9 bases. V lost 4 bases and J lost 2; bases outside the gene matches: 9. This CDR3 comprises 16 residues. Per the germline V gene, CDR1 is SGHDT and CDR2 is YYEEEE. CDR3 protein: CASSPAGQGYNYGYTF. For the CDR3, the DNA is TGTGCCAGCAGCCCCGCAGGACAGGGGTACAACTATGGCTACACCTTC.

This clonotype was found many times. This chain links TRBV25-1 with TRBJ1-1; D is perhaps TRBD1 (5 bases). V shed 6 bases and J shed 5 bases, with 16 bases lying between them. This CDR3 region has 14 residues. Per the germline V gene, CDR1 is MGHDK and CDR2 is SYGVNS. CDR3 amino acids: CASSPRVPRTEAFF. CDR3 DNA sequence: TGTGCCAGCAGCCCCAGGGTTCCCCGGACTGAAGCTTTCTTT.

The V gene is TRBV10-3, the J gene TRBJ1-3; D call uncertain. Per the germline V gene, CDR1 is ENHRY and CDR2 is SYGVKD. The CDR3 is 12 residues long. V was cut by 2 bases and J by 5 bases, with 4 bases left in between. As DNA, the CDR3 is TGTGCCATCAGTGAGGATCGAAACACCATATATTTT. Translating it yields CAISEDRNTIYF.

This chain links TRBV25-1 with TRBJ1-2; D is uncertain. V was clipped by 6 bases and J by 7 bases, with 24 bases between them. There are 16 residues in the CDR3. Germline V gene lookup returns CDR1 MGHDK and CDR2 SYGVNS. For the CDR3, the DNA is TGTGCCAGCAGCCCGCCCGGGCTACGCAATATGGGTGGCTACACCTTC. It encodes CASSPPGLRNMGGYTF.

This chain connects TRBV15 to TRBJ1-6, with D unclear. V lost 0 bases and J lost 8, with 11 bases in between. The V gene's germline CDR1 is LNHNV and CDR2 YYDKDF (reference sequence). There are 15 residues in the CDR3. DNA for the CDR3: TGTGCCACCAGCAGAGAGGGAACCGGGGATTCACCCCTCCACTTT. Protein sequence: CATSREGTGDSPLHF.

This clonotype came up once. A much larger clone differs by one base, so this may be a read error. In DNA, the CDR3 is TGTGCCAGCAGGCCCGGCCATATTGGACAGGGGATGAGGACTGAAGCTTTCTTT. Residues: CASRPGHIGQGMRTEAFF. The J gene is TRBJ1-1, the V gene TRBV7-9; TRBD1 matches at 9 bases. The length of the CDR3 is 18 residues. Germline V gives CDR1 SEHNR, CDR2 FQNEAQ (reference sequence). J was trimmed by 5 bases and V by 6 bases; bases with no gene match: 19. Full variable domain (remainder filled in from reference TRBV7-9 and TRBJ1-1): DTGVSQNPRHKITKRGQNVTFRCDPISEHNRLYWYRQTLGQGPEFLTYFQNEAQLEKSRLLSDRFSAERPKGSFSTLEIQRTEQGDSAMYLCASRPGHIGQGMRTEAFFGQGTRLTVV.

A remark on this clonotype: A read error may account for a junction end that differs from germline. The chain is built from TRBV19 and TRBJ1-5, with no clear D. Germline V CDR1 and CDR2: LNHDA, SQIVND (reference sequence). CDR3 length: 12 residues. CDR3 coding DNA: TGTGCCAGTAGTATTGGCAATCAGTCCCAGCATTTT. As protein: CASSIGNQSQHF.

The CDR3 reads CASSVGRYYEQYF. CDR3 coding DNA: TGTGCCAGTAGTGTGGGACGGTATTACGAGCAGTACTTC. The J gene is TRBJ2-7, the V gene TRBV19; D is possibly TRBD1 or TRBD2 (5 bases each). Germline CDR1 reads LNHDA; CDR2 reads SQIVND (reference sequence). This CDR3 comprises 13 residues. V was trimmed by 5 bases and J by 4 bases, leaving 12 bases between them.

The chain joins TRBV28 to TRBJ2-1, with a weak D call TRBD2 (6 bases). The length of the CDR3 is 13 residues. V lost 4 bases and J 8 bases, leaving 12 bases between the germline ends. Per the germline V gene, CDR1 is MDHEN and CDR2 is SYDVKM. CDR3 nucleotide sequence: TGTGCCAGCAGTTCACTAGCAAATGATGAGCAGTTCTTC. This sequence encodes CASSSLANDEQFF.

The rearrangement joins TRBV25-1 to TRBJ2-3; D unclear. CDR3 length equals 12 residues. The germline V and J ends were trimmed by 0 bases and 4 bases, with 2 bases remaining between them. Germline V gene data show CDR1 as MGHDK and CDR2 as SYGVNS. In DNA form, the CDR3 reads TGTGCCAGCAGTGAATATCCAGATACGCAGTATTTT. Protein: CASSEYPDTQYF.

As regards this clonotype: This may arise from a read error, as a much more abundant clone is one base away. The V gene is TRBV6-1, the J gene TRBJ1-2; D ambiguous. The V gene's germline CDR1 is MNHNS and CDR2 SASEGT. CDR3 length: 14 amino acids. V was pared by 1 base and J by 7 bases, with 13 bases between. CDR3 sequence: CASSEGIDYGGYTF. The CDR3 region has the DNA TGTGCCAGCAGTGAAGGGATAGACTATGGTGGCTACACCTTC.

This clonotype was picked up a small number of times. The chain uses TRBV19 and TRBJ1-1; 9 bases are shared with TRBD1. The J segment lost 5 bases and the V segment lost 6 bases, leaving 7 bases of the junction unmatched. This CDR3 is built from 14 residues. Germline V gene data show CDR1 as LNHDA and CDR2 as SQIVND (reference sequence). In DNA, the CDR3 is TGTGCCAGTAGCCTACAGGGGGCGGGGACTGAAGCTTTCTTT. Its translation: CASSLQGAGTEAFF.

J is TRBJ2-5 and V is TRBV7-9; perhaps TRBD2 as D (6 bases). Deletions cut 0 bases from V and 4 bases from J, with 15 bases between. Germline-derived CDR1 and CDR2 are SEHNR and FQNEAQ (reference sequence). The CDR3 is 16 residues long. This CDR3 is CASSLAEEGGGETQYF. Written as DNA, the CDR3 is TGTGCCAGCAGCTTAGCGGAGGAGGGAGGCGGAGAGACCCAGTACTTC.

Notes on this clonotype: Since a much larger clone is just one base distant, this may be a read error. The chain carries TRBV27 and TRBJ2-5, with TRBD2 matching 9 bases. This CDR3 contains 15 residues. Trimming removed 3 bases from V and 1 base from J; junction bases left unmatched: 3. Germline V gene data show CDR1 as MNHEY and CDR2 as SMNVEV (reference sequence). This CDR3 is CASSFRLAAQETQYF. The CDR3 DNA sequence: TGTGCCAGCAGTTTCCGACTAGCGGCCCAAGAGACCCAGTACTTC.

CDR3 in amino acids: CASSVLAGRGETQYF. The DNA for the CDR3 is TGTGCCAGCAGCGTACTAGCGGGGAGAGGAGAGACCCAGTACTTC. V is TRBV7-2 and J is TRBJ2-5, with 10 nucleotides matching TRBD2. CDR3 length: 15 residues. Germline loops: CDR1 SGHTA, CDR2 FQGNSA. V lost 5 bases and J lost 4; bases outside the gene matches: 7.

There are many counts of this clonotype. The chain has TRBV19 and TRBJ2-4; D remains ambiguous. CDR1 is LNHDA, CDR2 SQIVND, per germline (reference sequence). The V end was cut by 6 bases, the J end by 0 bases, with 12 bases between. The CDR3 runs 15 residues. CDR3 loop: CASSSGVLAKNIQYF. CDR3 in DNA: TGTGCCAGTAGCTCCGGAGTACTAGCCAAAAACATTCAGTACTTC. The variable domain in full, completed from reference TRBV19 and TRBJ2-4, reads DGGITQSPKYLFRKEGQNVTLSCEQNLNHDAMYWYRQDPGQGLRLIYYSQIVNDFQKGDIAEGYSVSREKKESFPLTVTSAQKNPTAFYLCASSSGVLAKNIQYFGAGTRLSVL.

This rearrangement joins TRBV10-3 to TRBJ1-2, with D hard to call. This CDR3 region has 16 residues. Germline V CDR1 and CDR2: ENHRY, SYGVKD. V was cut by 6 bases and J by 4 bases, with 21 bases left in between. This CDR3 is CAISNPHQEGSYGYTF. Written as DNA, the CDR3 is TGTGCCATCAGCAACCCTCACCAGGAGGGCAGCTATGGCTACACCTTC.

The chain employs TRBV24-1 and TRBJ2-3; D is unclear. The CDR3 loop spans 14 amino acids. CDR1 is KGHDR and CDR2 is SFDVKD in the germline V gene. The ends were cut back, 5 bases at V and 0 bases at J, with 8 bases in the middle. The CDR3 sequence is CATSAAVSTDTQYF. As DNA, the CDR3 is TGTGCCACCAGTGCCGCGGTTAGCACAGATACGCAGTATTTT.

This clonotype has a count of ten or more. For the CDR3, the DNA is TGCGCCAGCAGCCCTCGGACTTTTAACACCGGGGAGCTGTTTTTT. Translation gives CASSPRTFNTGELFF. The V gene is TRBV4-3, the J gene TRBJ2-2; possible D gene TRBD2, 5 bases. Trimming pared 4 bases from V and 2 bases from J, leaving 11 bases between. This CDR3 is 15 amino acids long. CDR1 and CDR2 (germline): LGHNA, YSLEER.

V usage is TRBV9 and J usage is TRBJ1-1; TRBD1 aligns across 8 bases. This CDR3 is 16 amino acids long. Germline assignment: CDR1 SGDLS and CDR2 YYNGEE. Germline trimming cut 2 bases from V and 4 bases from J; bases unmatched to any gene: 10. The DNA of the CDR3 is TGTGCCAGCAGCGTTGAACGGACAGGGTCGATCACTGAAGCTTTCTTT. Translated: CASSVERTGSITEAFF.

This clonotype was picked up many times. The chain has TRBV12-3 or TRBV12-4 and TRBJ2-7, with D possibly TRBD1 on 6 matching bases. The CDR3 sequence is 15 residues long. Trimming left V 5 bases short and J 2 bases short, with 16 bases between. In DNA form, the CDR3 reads TGTGCCAGCAGTCCGGGACACCTGAATGCCTACGAGCAGTACTTC. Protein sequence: CASSPGHLNAYEQYF.